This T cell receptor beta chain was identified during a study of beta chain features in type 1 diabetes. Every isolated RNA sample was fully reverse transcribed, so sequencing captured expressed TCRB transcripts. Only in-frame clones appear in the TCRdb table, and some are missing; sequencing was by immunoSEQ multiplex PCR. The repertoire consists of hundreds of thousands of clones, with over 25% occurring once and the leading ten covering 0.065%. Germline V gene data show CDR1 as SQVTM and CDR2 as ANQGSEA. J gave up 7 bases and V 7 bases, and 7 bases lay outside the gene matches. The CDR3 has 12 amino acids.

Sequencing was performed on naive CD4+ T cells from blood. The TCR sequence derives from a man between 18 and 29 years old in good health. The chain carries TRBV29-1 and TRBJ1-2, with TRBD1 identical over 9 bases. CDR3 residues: CSAKTGGGGYTF. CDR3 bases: TGCAGCGCAAAAACAGGGGGCGGTGGCTACACCTTC.